A selection of T cell receptor beta chains follows, all from one sample in a study of human T cells and chemical hapten exposure. TCRdb reanalysed the RACE reads using MiXCR and keeps one entry per CDR3 protein. The sample holds 250,000 or so distinct CDR3 sequences; 7.5% to 9% are singletons and the top ten take 2% to 2.5%. Material: whole blood, obtained in connection with sensitization to the hapten diphenylcyclopropenone (DPC). The receptors here all came from a woman in her thirties or forties with alopecia areata. Some clones in this sample may be carry-over from other donors' samples. The CDR3 runs from the conserved cysteine through the conserved F or W. D genes are given only for firm matches. A clone size is listed for some rows: how often the clone was seen (once, few, many), or a class if it is expanded.

d_gene: .; j_gene: TRBJ1-2; v_gene: TRBV7-2; abundance: many; CDR3aa: CASSPSGFLGYTF; CDR3nt: TGTGCCAGCAGTCCGAGCGGTTTTCTAGGCTACACCTTC
d_gene: .; j_gene: TRBJ1-3; v_gene: TRBV6-6; abundance: few; CDR3aa: CASTGISGNTIYF; CDR3nt: TGTGCCAGCACTGGCATCTCTGGAAACACCATATATTTT
d_gene: .; j_gene: TRBJ2-7; v_gene: TRBV12-3/TRBV12-4; abundance: .; CDR3aa: CASRRTVGTYEQYF; CDR3nt: TGTGCCAGCAGACGGACAGTGGGGACATACGAGCAGTACTTC
d_gene: .; j_gene: TRBJ2-7; v_gene: TRBV10-3; abundance: .; CDR3aa: CAISERGATYEHYF; CDR3nt: TGTGCCATCAGTGAGAGGGGGGCCACCTACGAGCACTACTTC
d_gene: TRBD1; j_gene: TRBJ1-3; v_gene: TRBV29-1; abundance: .; CDR3aa: CSARGGQHSGNTIYF; CDR3nt: TGCAGCGCCCGCGGGGGACAGCACTCTGGAAACACCATATATTTT
d_gene: .; j_gene: TRBJ1-1; v_gene: TRBV6-2/TRBV6-3; abundance: many; CDR3aa: CASSYWGEAFF; CDR3nt: TGTGCCAGCAGTTACTGGGGAGAAGCTTTCTTT
d_gene: TRBD1; j_gene: TRBJ2-7; v_gene: TRBV20-1; abundance: few; CDR3aa: CSARGDRGSEQYF; CDR3nt: TGCAGTGCTAGAGGGGACAGGGGAAGCGAGCAGTACTTC
d_gene: TRBD1; j_gene: TRBJ2-2; v_gene: TRBV2; abundance: .; CDR3aa: CASRQGAGELFF; CDR3nt: TGTGCCAGCCGACAGGGGGCCGGGGAGCTGTTTTTT
d_gene: TRBD1; j_gene: TRBJ2-7; v_gene: TRBV6-5; abundance: few; CDR3aa: CASSRTGGALYEQYF; CDR3nt: TGTGCCAGCAGTAGGACAGGGGGCGCCCTCTACGAGCAGTACTTC
d_gene: .; j_gene: TRBJ2-5; v_gene: TRBV12-3/TRBV12-4; abundance: .; CDR3aa: CASSLHKLRQETQYF; CDR3nt: TGTGCCAGCAGTTTACATAAGTTAAGACAAGAGACCCAGTACTTC
d_gene: TRBD2; j_gene: TRBJ2-2; v_gene: TRBV9; abundance: many; CDR3aa: CASSATRGSYTGELFF; CDR3nt: TGTGCCAGCAGCGCCACCCGCGGGAGCTACACCGGGGAGCTGTTTTTT
d_gene: .; j_gene: TRBJ2-3; v_gene: TRBV7-2; abundance: many; CDR3aa: CASSSGTHTDTQYF; CDR3nt: TGTGCCAGCAGTTCCGGGACCCACACAGATACGCAGTATTTT
d_gene: .; j_gene: TRBJ2-3; v_gene: TRBV4-2; abundance: .; CDR3aa: CASSPRTIQTDTQYF; CDR3nt: TGTGCCAGCAGCCCCAGGACTATTCAAACAGATACGCAGTATTTT
d_gene: TRBD2; j_gene: TRBJ2-3; v_gene: TRBV29-1; abundance: few; CDR3aa: CSVDLGLLAGGQQYF; CDR3nt: TGCAGCGTTGATCTGGGGCTTTTAGCGGGAGGCCAGCAGTATTTT
d_gene: .; j_gene: TRBJ1-4; v_gene: TRBV20-1; abundance: few; CDR3aa: CSARDWRTGTEKLFF; CDR3nt: TGCAGTGCTAGAGATTGGAGGACGGGAACTGAAAAACTGTTTTTT
d_gene: TRBD1; j_gene: TRBJ1-2; v_gene: TRBV6-6; abundance: .; CDR3aa: CASSYTGGNYGYTF; CDR3nt: TGTGCCAGCAGTTATACAGGGGGGAACTATGGCTACACCTTC
d_gene: .; j_gene: TRBJ1-6; v_gene: TRBV5-5; abundance: .; CDR3aa: CASSLEGGFNSPLHF; CDR3nt: TGTGCCAGCAGCTTGGAGGGGGGCTTTAATTCACCCCTCCACTTT
d_gene: .; j_gene: TRBJ1-1; v_gene: TRBV9; abundance: few; CDR3aa: CASSPKLQGANTEAFF; CDR3nt: TGTGCCAGCAGCCCAAAATTACAGGGCGCGAACACTGAAGCTTTCTTT
d_gene: TRBD2; j_gene: TRBJ2-1; v_gene: TRBV7-8; abundance: .; CDR3aa: CASSSSGLVLNEQFF; CDR3nt: TGTGCCAGCAGCTCATCGGGACTAGTACTCAATGAGCAGTTCTTC
d_gene: TRBD1; j_gene: TRBJ2-1; v_gene: TRBV4-3; abundance: few; CDR3aa: CASSQDTGEPSSYNEQFF; CDR3nt: TGCGCCAGCAGCCAAGATACAGGGGAACCGAGCTCCTACAATGAGCAGTTCTTC
d_gene: .; j_gene: TRBJ2-2; v_gene: TRBV9; abundance: few; CDR3aa: CASSYTSFGTTGELFF; CDR3nt: TGTGCCAGCAGCTATACTAGCTTTGGAACCACCGGGGAGCTGTTTTTT
d_gene: TRBD1; j_gene: TRBJ1-5; v_gene: TRBV4-2; abundance: .; CDR3aa: CASSRDRVNNQPQHF; CDR3nt: TGTGCCAGCAGTCGGGACAGGGTCAATAATCAGCCCCAGCATTTT
d_gene: .; j_gene: TRBJ2-7; v_gene: TRBV28; abundance: few; CDR3aa: CASSLSTGFFYEQYF; CDR3nt: TGTGCCAGCAGTTTGTCGACAGGCTTTTTCTACGAGCAGTACTTC
d_gene: TRBD1; j_gene: TRBJ1-2; v_gene: TRBV25-1; abundance: many; CDR3aa: CASRETGRANYGYTF; CDR3nt: TGTGCCAGCAGGGAGACAGGGAGGGCTAACTATGGCTACACCTTC
d_gene: .; j_gene: TRBJ1-1; v_gene: TRBV12-3/TRBV12-4; abundance: few; CDR3aa: CASSQGTGTEAFF; CDR3nt: TGTGCCAGCAGCCAAGGGACGGGCACTGAAGCTTTCTTT
d_gene: TRBD1; j_gene: TRBJ2-2; v_gene: TRBV5-1; abundance: few; CDR3aa: CASSSLTGAGELFF; CDR3nt: TGCGCCAGCAGCTCGTTGACAGGGGCCGGGGAGCTGTTTTTT
d_gene: .; j_gene: TRBJ1-1; v_gene: TRBV3-1; abundance: many; CDR3aa: CASSQARWPEAFF; CDR3nt: TGTGCCAGCAGCCAAGCCCGGTGGCCTGAAGCTTTCTTT
d_gene: .; j_gene: TRBJ2-5; v_gene: TRBV4-3; abundance: .; CDR3aa: CASSQDPSKTQYF; CDR3nt: TGCGCCAGCAGCCAAGATCCTTCAAAGACCCAGTACTTC
d_gene: TRBD2; j_gene: TRBJ2-7; v_gene: TRBV4-3; abundance: few; CDR3aa: CASSLTSGSQYEQYF; CDR3nt: TGCGCCAGCAGCCTGACTAGCGGGTCCCAGTACGAGCAGTACTTC
d_gene: .; j_gene: TRBJ2-3; v_gene: TRBV7-7; abundance: few; CDR3aa: CASSLSGGEDTQYF; CDR3nt: TGTGCTAGCAGCTTAAGCGGAGGGGAAGATACGCAGTATTTT
d_gene: TRBD2; j_gene: TRBJ2-5; v_gene: TRBV9; abundance: few; CDR3aa: CASSVEVTSGRTTQYF; CDR3nt: TGTGCCAGCAGCGTAGAAGTCACTAGCGGCCGAACCACCCAGTACTTC
d_gene: .; j_gene: TRBJ1-5; v_gene: TRBV10-3; abundance: .; CDR3aa: CAISDKPDQPQHF; CDR3nt: TGTGCCATCAGTGACAAACCGGATCAGCCCCAGCATTTT
d_gene: TRBD1; j_gene: TRBJ1-2; v_gene: TRBV27; abundance: .; CDR3aa: CASSSLLTGGAQGYTF; CDR3nt: TGTGCCAGCAGTTCCCTTTTGACAGGGGGCGCACAGGGCTACACCTTC
d_gene: .; j_gene: TRBJ2-1; v_gene: TRBV19; abundance: many; CDR3aa: CASSMGANSYNEQFF; CDR3nt: TGTGCCAGTAGTATGGGGGCCAACTCCTACAATGAGCAGTTCTTC
d_gene: TRBD1; j_gene: TRBJ2-5; v_gene: TRBV7-9; abundance: many; CDR3aa: CASSFDRGRETQYF; CDR3nt: TGTGCCAGCAGCTTCGACAGGGGGCGAGAGACCCAGTACTTC
d_gene: TRBD2; j_gene: TRBJ2-7; v_gene: TRBV7-3; abundance: many; CDR3aa: CASSSQAGGPYEQYF; CDR3nt: TGTGCCAGCAGCTCACAAGCGGGAGGCCCCTACGAGCAGTACTTC
d_gene: .; j_gene: TRBJ1-4; v_gene: TRBV6-6; abundance: few; CDR3aa: CASSPSATNEKLFF; CDR3nt: TGTGCCAGCAGTCCGTCGGCAACTAATGAAAAACTGTTTTTT
d_gene: .; j_gene: TRBJ2-2; v_gene: TRBV20-1; abundance: .; CDR3aa: CRTSGELFF; CDR3nt: TGCAGGACGTCCGGGGAGCTGTTTTTT
d_gene: .; j_gene: TRBJ2-7; v_gene: TRBV7-2; abundance: .; CDR3aa: CASSWGARAVSEQYF; CDR3nt: TGTGCCAGCAGCTGGGGGGCGCGGGCTGTGAGCGAGCAGTACTTC
d_gene: .; j_gene: TRBJ1-1; v_gene: TRBV27; abundance: few; CDR3aa: CASSHGGGMNTEAFF; CDR3nt: TGTGCCAGCAGCCATGGGGGTGGCATGAACACTGAAGCTTTCTTT
d_gene: .; j_gene: TRBJ2-1; v_gene: TRBV7-2; abundance: many; CDR3aa: CASSLARGNVFEQFF; CDR3nt: TGTGCCAGCAGCTTAGCGCGGGGTAATGTCTTCGAGCAGTTCTTC
d_gene: .; j_gene: TRBJ2-1; v_gene: TRBV7-3; abundance: .; CDR3aa: CASSAGSYNEQFF; CDR3nt: TGTGCCAGCAGCGCTGGGAGTTACAATGAGCAGTTCTTC
d_gene: .; j_gene: TRBJ2-7; v_gene: TRBV6-5; abundance: .; CDR3aa: CASSYGGRYEQYF; CDR3nt: TGTGCCAGCAGTTACGGCGGTCGCTACGAGCAGTACTTC
d_gene: TRBD1; j_gene: TRBJ1-1; v_gene: TRBV4-3; abundance: few; CDR3aa: CASSQSTGGIFNTEAFF; CDR3nt: TGCGCCAGCAGCCAATCGACAGGGGGAATCTTCAACACTGAAGCTTTCTTT
d_gene: .; j_gene: TRBJ1-5; v_gene: TRBV20-1; abundance: few; CDR3aa: CSAPYGGTGNQPQHF; CDR3nt: TGCAGTGCTCCGTACGGGGGAACGGGCAATCAGCCCCAGCATTTT
d_gene: .; j_gene: TRBJ1-3; v_gene: TRBV28; abundance: many; CDR3aa: CASRTGGNSGNTIYF; CDR3nt: TGTGCCAGCAGGACTGGGGGCAACTCTGGAAACACCATATATTTT
d_gene: .; j_gene: TRBJ2-3; v_gene: TRBV2; abundance: many; CDR3aa: CASRTDTDTQYF; CDR3nt: TGTGCCAGCAGGACAGACACAGATACGCAGTATTTT
d_gene: TRBD2; j_gene: TRBJ2-3; v_gene: TRBV20-1; abundance: .; CDR3aa: CSATPSGKADTQYF; CDR3nt: TGCAGTGCTACCCCTAGCGGGAAGGCAGATACGCAGTATTTT
d_gene: .; j_gene: TRBJ2-3; v_gene: TRBV2; abundance: few; CDR3aa: CASSEGVTDTQYF; CDR3nt: TGTGCCAGCAGTGAGGGGGTCACAGATACGCAGTATTTT
d_gene: .; j_gene: TRBJ1-5; v_gene: TRBV6-5; abundance: once; CDR3aa: CASSAYSGGGNQPQHF; CDR3nt: TGTGCCAGCAGTGCTTACTCCGGGGGAGGGAATCAGCCCCAGCATTTT
d_gene: TRBD1; j_gene: TRBJ1-2; v_gene: TRBV12-3/TRBV12-4; abundance: .; CDR3aa: CASSSQGKAGYTF; CDR3nt: TGTGCCAGCAGCTCACAGGGGAAGGCTGGCTACACCTTC
d_gene: .; j_gene: TRBJ1-1; v_gene: TRBV6-5; abundance: .; CDR3aa: CASSYSTTYTEAFF; CDR3nt: TGTGCCAGCAGTTACTCGACCACCTACACTGAAGCTTTCTTT
d_gene: TRBD2; j_gene: TRBJ2-2; v_gene: TRBV5-6; abundance: many; CDR3aa: CASSRRIAGGVGELFF; CDR3nt: TGTGCCAGCAGCCGACGGATAGCGGGAGGAGTCGGGGAGCTGTTTTTT
d_gene: .; j_gene: TRBJ1-2; v_gene: TRBV29-1; abundance: few; CDR3aa: CSVGPGTGNYGYTF; CDR3nt: TGCAGCGTCGGTCCCGGGACGGGGAACTATGGCTACACCTTC
d_gene: .; j_gene: TRBJ2-6; v_gene: TRBV7-3; abundance: few; CDR3aa: CASSSAANVLTF; CDR3nt: TGTGCCAGCAGCTCCGCGGCCAACGTCCTGACTTTC
d_gene: .; j_gene: TRBJ1-5; v_gene: TRBV29-1; abundance: few; CDR3aa: CSVKDPGQPQHF; CDR3nt: TGCAGCGTTAAGGACCCCGGCCAGCCCCAGCATTTT
d_gene: .; j_gene: TRBJ1-3; v_gene: TRBV6-5; abundance: few; CDR3aa: CASSYSRTPSHSGNTIYF; CDR3nt: TGTGCCAGCAGTTACTCTCGTACACCGAGCCACTCTGGAAACACCATATATTTT
d_gene: TRBD1; j_gene: TRBJ2-1; v_gene: TRBV5-1; abundance: few; CDR3aa: CASSLNRGLGDEQFF; CDR3nt: TGCGCCAGCAGCCTAAACAGGGGGCTAGGGGATGAGCAGTTCTTC
d_gene: .; j_gene: TRBJ1-4; v_gene: TRBV27; abundance: few; CDR3aa: CASSFTPANEKLFF; CDR3nt: TGTGCCAGCAGTTTTACCCCGGCAAATGAAAAACTGTTTTTT